Here is one TCR beta chain with its context. Its antigen is undetermined. This entry belongs to a study of early T cells in non-severe SARS-CoV-2 infection. On the study more broadly: Chains were unpaired, as sequencing was done on bulk RNA from unsorted whole blood.

Study observations and caveats: Database matching using VDJdb favored anti-spike CD8 responses, with private and CD4 specificities left missing.

As part of library construction, unique molecular identifiers were attached to individual cDNA molecules. One entry per CDR3 protein, called by TCRdb with MiXCR from the 5' RACE reads. Of some 57,000 distinct CDR3 sequences in the sample, approximately 10% were seen once. The receptor's source is an adult who was a healthcare worker with PCR-confirmed SARS-CoV-2 infection or an uninfected control (not recorded which). The sample comprised whole blood.

The CDR3 bases are TGTGCCAGCAGCCCCCGGGCGCTTCTCCTGAACACTGAAGCTTTCTTT. Encoded protein: CASSPRALLLNTEAFF. The genes are TRBV9 and TRBJ1-1, with unresolved D. V was shortened by 4 bases and J by 0 bases, with 16 bases between the two germline ends. The CDR3 sequence is 16 residues long. Germline CDR1 is SGDLS and CDR2 is YYNGEE.